This note documents a single T cell receptor (beta chain) sequence. Its antigen is unidentified. The data derive from a study of T cell responses to AZD1222 COVID-19 vaccine. Sequenced by immunoSEQ multiplex PCR; TCRdb stores in-frame clones only, minus some. Among 140,000 to 150,000 clones, 90% to 95% were seen once, and the ten largest hold 9% to 15%. The germline V gene encodes CDR1 SNHLY and CDR2 FYNNEI. V lost 11 bases and J 0 bases, leaving 14 bases between the germline ends. CDR3 size: 13 residues. General study results and limits: After two AZD1222 doses, spike-specific TCR breadth and depth rose versus day 0. The donor cohort was predominantly white British with a female majority, and clonal diversity may have been underestimated. Baseline serology detected seropositivity in only six AZD1222 recipients. Samples come after the peak T cell response, not at day 14.

The V and J genes are TRBV2 and TRBJ2-7; TRBD1 is a possible D gene (6 bases). The input for sequencing was peripheral blood, taken after recovery from COVID-19. The TCR comes from an adult who had recovered from COVID-19. The CDR3 bases are TGTGCCGGCCAAGGGGGTAACTCCTACGAGCAGTACTTC. Translation: CAGQGGNSYEQYF.